This entry is about one TCR beta chain. Its antigen is currently unknown. The data were taken from a study of blood T cells in healthy people across ages. The V end was cut by 0 bases, the J end by 3 bases, with 13 bases between. The CDR3 covers 15 residues. The germline CDR1 and CDR2 sequences are DFQATT and SNEGSKA (reference sequence). Study-wide results and limits: Conclusively comparing naive with antigen-experienced cells was impossible with unsorted PBMCs.

Each individual donor underwent a draw of 8.5 to 10 milliliters of peripheral blood. Researchers report isolating at least 7 million PBMCs per sample. For the second PCR, which ran for about 7 to 11 cycles, a sample-barcoded 5' primer and a J-beta primer mix were used. A 12-random-nucleotide template-switch adaptor tagged each cDNA molecule. TCRdb reprocessed the 5' RACE reads with MiXCR, giving one entry per CDR3 protein. The data contain approximately 1.5 million distinct CDR3 sequences, about 31% of them singletons. Material: blood. The receptor comes from a woman aged 25 to 45 in good health. The chain links TRBV20-1 to TRBJ2-3, with D uncertain. CDR3 bases: TGCAGTGCTAGAGATCACTTATCGGTGACAGATACGCAGTATTTT. The encoded protein is CSARDHLSVTDTQYF.